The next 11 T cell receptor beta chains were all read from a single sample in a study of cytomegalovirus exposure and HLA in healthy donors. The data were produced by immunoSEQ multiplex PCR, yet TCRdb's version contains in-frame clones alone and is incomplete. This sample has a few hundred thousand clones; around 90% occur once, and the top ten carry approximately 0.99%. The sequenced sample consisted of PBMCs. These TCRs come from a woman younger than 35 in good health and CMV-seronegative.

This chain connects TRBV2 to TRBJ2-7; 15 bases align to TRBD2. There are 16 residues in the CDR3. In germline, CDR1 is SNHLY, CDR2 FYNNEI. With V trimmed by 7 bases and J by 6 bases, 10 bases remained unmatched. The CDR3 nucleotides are TGTGCCAGCAAAAACTCCCCGGGACTAGCGGGAGGCGAGCAGTACTTC. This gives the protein CASKNSPGLAGGEQYF. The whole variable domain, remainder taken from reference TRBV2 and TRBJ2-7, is EPEVTQTPSHQVTQMGQEVILRCVPISNHLYFYWYRQILGQKVEFLVSFYNNEISEKSEIFDDQFSVERPDGSNFTLKIRSTKLEDSAMYFCASKNSPGLAGGEQYFGPGTRLTVT.

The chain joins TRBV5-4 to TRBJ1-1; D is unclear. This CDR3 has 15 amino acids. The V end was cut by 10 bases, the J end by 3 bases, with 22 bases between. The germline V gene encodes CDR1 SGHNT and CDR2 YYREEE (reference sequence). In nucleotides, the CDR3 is TGTGCCTTTTCGGGGATTGGTTATAGTGACACTGAAGCTTTCTTT. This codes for CAFSGIGYSDTEAFF.

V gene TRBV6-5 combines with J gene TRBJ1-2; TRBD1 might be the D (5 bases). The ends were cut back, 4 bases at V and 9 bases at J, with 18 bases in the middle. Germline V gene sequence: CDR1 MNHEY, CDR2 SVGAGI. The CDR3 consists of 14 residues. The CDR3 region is CASSSRWGLRRYTF. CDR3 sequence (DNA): TGTGCCAGCAGTTCGCGTTGGGGACTGAGGCGCTACACCTTC.

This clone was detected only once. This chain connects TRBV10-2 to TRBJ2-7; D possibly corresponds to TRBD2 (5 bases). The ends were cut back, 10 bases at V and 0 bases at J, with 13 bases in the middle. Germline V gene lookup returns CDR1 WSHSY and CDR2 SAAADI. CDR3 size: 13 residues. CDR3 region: CATLEGTSYEQYF. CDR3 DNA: TGCGCCACCCTCGAGGGTACCTCCTACGAGCAGTACTTC.

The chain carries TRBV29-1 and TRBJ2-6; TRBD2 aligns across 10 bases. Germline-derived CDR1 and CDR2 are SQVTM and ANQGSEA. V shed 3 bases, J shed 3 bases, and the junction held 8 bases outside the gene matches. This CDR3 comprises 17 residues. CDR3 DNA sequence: TGCAGCGTTGAGTCAGCGGGAGGGCCAGATGGGGCCAACGTCCTGACTTTC. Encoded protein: CSVESAGGPDGANVLTF.

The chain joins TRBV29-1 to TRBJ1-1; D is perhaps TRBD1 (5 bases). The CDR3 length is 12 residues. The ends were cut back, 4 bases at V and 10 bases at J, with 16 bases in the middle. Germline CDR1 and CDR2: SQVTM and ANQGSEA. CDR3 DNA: TGCAGCGTTGGAATACAGTTAGGGGTAGCTTTCTTT. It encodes CSVGIQLGVAFF.

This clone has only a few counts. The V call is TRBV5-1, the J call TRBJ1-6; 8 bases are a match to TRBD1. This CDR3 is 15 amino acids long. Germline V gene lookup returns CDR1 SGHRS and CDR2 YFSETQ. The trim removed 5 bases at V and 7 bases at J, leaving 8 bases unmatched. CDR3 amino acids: CASSTGGVGNSPLHF. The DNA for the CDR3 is TGCGCCAGCAGTACAGGGGGTGTCGGCAATTCACCCCTCCACTTT.

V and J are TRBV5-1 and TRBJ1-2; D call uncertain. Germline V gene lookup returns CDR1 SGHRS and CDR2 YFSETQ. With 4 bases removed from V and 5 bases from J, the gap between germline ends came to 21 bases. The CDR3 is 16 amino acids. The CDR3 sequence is CASSPGQNNPSYGYTF. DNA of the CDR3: TGCGCCAGCAGCCCTGGCCAGAATAATCCCTCTTATGGCTACACCTTC. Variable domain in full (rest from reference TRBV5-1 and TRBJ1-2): KAGVTQTPRYLIKTRGQQVTLSCSPISGHRSVSWYQQTPGQGLQFLFEYFSETQRNKGNFPGRFSGRQFSNSRSEMNVSTLELGDSALYLCASSPGQNNPSYGYTFGSGTRLTVV.

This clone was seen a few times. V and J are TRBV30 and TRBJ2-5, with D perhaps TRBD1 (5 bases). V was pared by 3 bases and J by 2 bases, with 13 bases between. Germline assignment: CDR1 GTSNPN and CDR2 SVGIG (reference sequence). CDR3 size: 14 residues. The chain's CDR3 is CAWSRLGQQETQYF. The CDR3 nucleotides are TGTGCCTGGAGCCGTTTGGGGCAACAAGAGACCCAGTACTTC.

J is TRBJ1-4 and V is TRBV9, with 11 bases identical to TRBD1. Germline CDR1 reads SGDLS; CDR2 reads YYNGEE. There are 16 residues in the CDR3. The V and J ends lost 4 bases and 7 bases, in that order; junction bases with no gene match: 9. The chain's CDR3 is CASSTGAGTGGEKLFF. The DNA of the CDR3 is TGTGCCAGCAGCACAGGGGCCGGGACAGGGGGTGAAAAACTGTTTTTT.

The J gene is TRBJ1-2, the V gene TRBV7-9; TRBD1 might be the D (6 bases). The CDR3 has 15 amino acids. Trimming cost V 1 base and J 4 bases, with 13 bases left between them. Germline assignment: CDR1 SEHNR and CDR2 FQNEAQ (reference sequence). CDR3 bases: TGTGCCAGCAGCTTAGATACCAGGGGTGCCTATGGCTACACCTTC. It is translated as CASSLDTRGAYGYTF.